The rows below give T cell receptor beta chains drawn from one sample of a study of T cells in Graves' hyperthyroidism and ophthalmopathy. TCRdb itself ran the multiplex PCR reads through MiXCR, one entry per CDR3 protein. This table has under 450,000 distinct CDR3 sequences, approximately 15% appearing once. The sample was blood. Receptors were obtained from a woman aged 18-29 years with Graves' hyperthyroidism. Both conserved end residues are trimmed from each CDR3. D genes are given only for firm matches.

d_call j_call v_call cdr3_length cdr3_aa
TRBD1 TRBJ1-2 TRBV2 10 ASTGTGDGYT
NA TRBJ2-1 TRBV5-8 10 ASRRGNNEQF
NA TRBJ2-2 TRBV18 11 ASSLIMTGELF
NA TRBJ2-1 TRBV24-1 12 ATEGGGSYNEQF
TRBD2 TRBJ2-3 TRBV20-1 16 SAPAYTGLAGGADTQY
NA TRBJ1-6 TRBV2 13 ASSGEGTGNSPLH
TRBD2 TRBJ2-4 TRBV5-6 14 ASSGLAGAQQNIQY
NA TRBJ2-5 TRBV7-3 11 ASSFGGGETQY
NA TRBJ1-5 TRBV28 12 ASRTDRLNQPQH
NA TRBJ1-1 TRBV13 10 ASSALDTEAF
NA TRBJ1-2 TRBV27 13 ASSLFDSPNYGYT
TRBD1 TRBJ2-1 TRBV6-6 11 ASSYGTGGAQF
NA TRBJ2-7 TRBV3-1 13 ASSQDVGRSYEQY
NA TRBJ1-4 TRBV24-1 12 ATSTGRTNEKLF
NA TRBJ1-5 TRBV20-1 11 SASSGLSQPQH
NA TRBJ2-1 TRBV20-1 11 SASGINYNEQF
TRBD1 TRBJ2-7 TRBV6-5 14 ASSYTGGTTPYEQY
NA TRBJ2-2 TRBV6-1 11 ASKRGNTGELF
TRBD2 TRBJ2-7 TRBV7-6 15 ASSLVISGRAGYEQY
TRBD1 TRBJ1-4 TRBV29-1 11 SVGGTGNKKLF
NA TRBJ2-5 TRBV6-5 12 ASSYLQGWETQY
TRBD2 TRBJ2-1 TRBV30 14 AWSALGGLAREEQF
NA TRBJ2-7 TRBV3-1 13 ASSQGRTVSYEQY
NA TRBJ2-6 TRBV28 11 ASSFSWANVLT
TRBD2 TRBJ2-5 TRBV20-1 13 SASLSGGQKETQY
NA TRBJ1-1 TRBV6-2/TRBV6-3 10 ASSPWNTEAF
NA TRBJ1-1 TRBV19 9 ASSTRSEAF
NA TRBJ2-7 TRBV5-1 12 ASSPGGGPTTQY
NA TRBJ2-4 TRBV5-6 12 ASSLAGVKNIQY
TRBD2 TRBJ2-3 TRBV24-1 14 ATSDRTSGGTDTQY
TRBD2 TRBJ2-1 TRBV18 12 ASSPLLADNEQF
NA TRBJ2-2 TRBV7-6 13 ASSSRQGGAGELF
NA TRBJ1-1 TRBV27 12 ASSFGGSFAEAF
NA TRBJ2-1 TRBV6-1 12 AEGGRGLNNEQF
TRBD1 TRBJ1-3 TRBV25-1 13 ASSRGTDPGNTIY
NA TRBJ2-2 TRBV7-2 11 ASSLDHTGELF
NA TRBJ1-1 TRBV28 13 ASSLFRQGNTEAF
NA TRBJ2-5 TRBV7-2 14 ASSSRGWALQETQY
NA TRBJ2-1 TRBV24-1 13 ATSETLTSYNEQF
NA TRBJ1-3 TRBV15 15 ATSRDRAAGSGNTIY
NA TRBJ2-5 TRBV6-1 11 ASNKRAGETQY
NA TRBJ2-3 TRBV2 11 ASMGKRTDTQY
NA TRBJ2-7 TRBV28 11 ASSELPSYEQY
TRBD2 TRBJ2-3 TRBV29-1 12 SVESISGTDTQY
NA TRBJ1-1 TRBV5-1 14 ASSLNPRTTNTEAF
NA TRBJ2-3 TRBV29-1 12 SLKVQGSTDTQY
TRBD1 TRBJ1-5 TRBV10-3 12 AIRAGTGDQPQH
TRBD2 TRBJ2-7 TRBV7-9 14 ASTITRASGSYEQY
TRBD2 TRBJ2-1 TRBV12-3/TRBV12-4 14 ASSPRERGTYNEQF
TRBD2 TRBJ2-1 TRBV18 13 ASSPAIAGANEQF
NA TRBJ2-7 TRBV12-3/TRBV12-4 12 ASSFRRRGYEQY
TRBD1 TRBJ2-2 TRBV24-1 12 ATRGTANTGELF
TRBD1 TRBJ1-4 TRBV27 13 ASSLWGQGSEKLF
NA TRBJ1-6 TRBV11-2 14 ASSPRGKVDNSPLH
NA TRBJ1-1 TRBV12-3/TRBV12-4 10 ASSSRPGKAF
NA TRBJ1-2 TRBV7-9 11 ASSPAHQGGYT
TRBD2 TRBJ2-1 TRBV10-3 13 AISQTSGRGNEQF
TRBD2 TRBJ2-5 TRBV4-1 13 ASSQPTSGKETKY
TRBD2 TRBJ2-1 TRBV4-1 14 ASSQGLAGGGNEQF